This T cell receptor beta chain was retrieved from a study of CD4+ T cells in melanoma (dated by TCRdb to between 2021 and 2023). Looking at the study overall: The study examined neoantigen-specific CD4+ T cells in human melanoma.

The library relied on the immunoSEQ multiplex PCR assay. As stored in TCRdb, this immuneACCESS dataset retains in-frame rearrangements with V and J assigned. A fraction of the clones does not appear; measured against another copy, unresolved V genes explain less than half of the discrepancy, and the remainder lacks a known reason. A total of about 9,600 clones appear in this sample, about 68% of them only once. Of the sample, approximately 25% falls within the top ten clones. The CDR1 and CDR2 encoded by the germline V gene are SGHDT and YYEEEE. From the cysteine through the phenylalanine, the CDR3 covers 14 amino acids. The only DNA kept is the CDR3, 42 bases in frame from the first base. V is pruned by 1 base and J by 4 bases, leaving 5 bases of the junction without a gene match. Comment on this clone: Its binding antigen is unknown. Base qualities are missing; no much larger clone stands one base away.

The donors were people with melanoma. Here is what the overall study found, with its caveats: Neoantigen-specific CD4+ T cells in melanoma were reported to show diverse differentiation states. Neoantigen-specific CD4+ T cells were reported to be correlated with the function of CD8+ T cells, macrophages and B cells.

The receptor's source is a human donor with melanoma. The rearrangement combines TRBV5-6 with TRBJ2-7, and TRBD1 aligns with 7 junction nucleotides. The source material was cells from a culture (not recorded whether cultured in vitro). For the CDR3, the sequence is CASSLNRGRYEQYF. In nucleotide form, the sequence is TGTGCCAGCAGCTTGAACAGGGGTCGGTACGAGCAGTACTTC.